The rows below give T cell receptor beta chains drawn from one sample of a study of vaccination effects on CD4 cells after COVID-19. TCRdb's copy holds only in-frame clones and misses some; the assay was immunoSEQ multiplex PCR. The data show tens of thousands of clones, with 74% seen just once and over 2% held by the top ten. Antigen specificity for these receptors is unknown. The sample was CD4+ T cells from PBMCs cultured without peptide, taken after COVID-19 vaccination. The receptors were sampled from a human donor who received a COVID-19 vaccine. The CDR3 runs from the conserved cysteine through the conserved F or W. The D gene is left open where the match is weak. The size field is filled for only some rows; it gives once, few, many or a size class.

size: .; V: TRBV20-1; J: TRBJ1-2; D: TRBD1; CDR3: CSASGGGAENYGYTF; DNA: TGCAGTGCTAGTGGAGGGGGCGCTGAGAACTATGGCTACACCTTC
size: .; V: TRBV5-5; J: TRBJ2-1; D: .; CDR3: CASSLARIREQFF; DNA: TGTGCCAGCAGCTTGGCGAGGATCCGCGAGCAGTTCTTC
size: few; V: TRBV10-3; J: TRBJ2-1; D: TRBD2; CDR3: CAISEFTGGAFF; DNA: TGTGCCATCAGTGAATTTACGGGGGGGGCGTTCTTC
size: .; V: TRBV6-1; J: TRBJ2-3; D: TRBD2; CDR3: CASSVTGTSGGDRVAQYF; DNA: TGTGCCAGCAGTGTAACCGGGACTAGCGGGGGGGACCGGGTTGCGCAGTATTTT
size: few; V: TRBV14; J: TRBJ1-2; D: .; CDR3: CASSHQPGPPYGYTF; DNA: TGTGCCAGCAGCCACCAACCGGGACCCCCATATGGCTACACCTTC
size: .; V: TRBV6-5; J: TRBJ2-3; D: .; CDR3: CASRRAGYGTDTQYF; DNA: TGTGCCAGCCGTAGGGCGGGGTACGGCACAGATACGCAGTATTTT
size: .; V: TRBV5-8; J: TRBJ1-2; D: .; CDR3: CASSEGTGYYGYTF; DNA: TGTGCCAGCAGCGAGGGTACAGGGTATTATGGCTACACCTTC
size: .; V: TRBV19; J: TRBJ2-1; D: .; CDR3: CASSMMAGYNEQFF; DNA: TGTGCCAGTAGTATGATGGCAGGGTACAATGAGCAGTTCTTC
size: few; V: TRBV4-2; J: TRBJ2-2; D: .; CDR3: CASSPVGTGELFF; DNA: TGTGCCAGCAGCCCGGTCGGCACCGGGGAGCTGTTTTTT
size: .; V: TRBV4-3; J: TRBJ2-1; D: TRBD2; CDR3: CASSQDSGTSGYNEQFF; DNA: TGCGCCAGCAGCCAAGATTCCGGGACTAGCGGATACAATGAGCAGTTCTTC
size: .; V: TRBV5-1; J: TRBJ1-2; D: TRBD1; CDR3: CASRTGSLYGYTF; DNA: TGCGCCAGCAGGACAGGGTCGTTATATGGCTACACCTTC
size: .; V: TRBV19; J: TRBJ1-3; D: .; CDR3: CASKDVDYSGNTIYF; DNA: TGTGCCAGTAAGGACGTCGACTACTCTGGAAACACCATATATTTT
size: once; V: TRBV5-8; J: TRBJ1-5; D: TRBD1; CDR3: CASSPTGVSRDQPQHF; DNA: TGTGCCAGCAGCCCGACAGGGGTTAGTCGGGATCAGCCCCAGCATTTT
size: .; V: TRBV5-1; J: TRBJ1-5; D: .; CDR3: CASSWDTDQPQHF; DNA: TGCGCCAGCAGCTGGGACACGGATCAGCCCCAGCATTTT
size: once; V: TRBV6-5; J: TRBJ2-5; D: .; CDR3: CASTKGQGRETQYF; DNA: TGTGCCAGCACCAAGGGTCAGGGCCGGGAGACCCAGTACTTC
size: few; V: TRBV12-3/TRBV12-4; J: TRBJ1-3; D: .; CDR3: CASRIRGNTIYF; DNA: TGTGCCAGCAGGATTAGAGGAAACACCATATATTTT
size: .; V: TRBV27; J: TRBJ1-2; D: .; CDR3: CASSSGFEGYTF; DNA: TGTGCCAGCAGTTCGGGGTTCGAGGGCTACACCTTC
size: .; V: TRBV4-1; J: TRBJ2-3; D: TRBD2; CDR3: CASSQRAGTSGGANGDTQYF; DNA: TGCGCCAGCAGCCAAAGGGCGGGGACTAGCGGGGGGGCCAACGGAGATACGCAGTATTTT
size: .; V: TRBV29-1; J: TRBJ2-5; D: .; CDR3: CSVRQQETQYF; DNA: TGCAGCGTTCGACAGCAAGAGACCCAGTACTTC
size: .; V: TRBV6-5; J: TRBJ2-2; D: TRBD1; CDR3: CASSRQGAGELFF; DNA: TGTGCCAGCAGCCGACAGGGGGCCGGGGAGCTGTTTTTT
size: .; V: TRBV6-5; J: TRBJ2-2; D: .; CDR3: CASSPGTASTGELFF; DNA: TGTGCCAGCAGTCCCGGGACGGCCTCTACCGGGGAGCTGTTTTTT
size: .; V: TRBV24-1; J: TRBJ1-4; D: .; CDR3: CATSDPRDPITKLFF; DNA: TGTGCCACCAGTGATCCCCGGGACCCAATAACGAAACTGTTTTTT
size: .; V: TRBV7-3; J: TRBJ2-1; D: TRBD1; CDR3: CASSPSPGQGRNEQFF; DNA: TGTGCCAGCAGCCCCTCTCCGGGACAGGGGCGCAATGAGCAGTTCTTC
size: .; V: TRBV5-1; J: TRBJ2-3; D: TRBD1; CDR3: CASTLTGGTDTQYF; DNA: TGCGCCAGCACCTTGACAGGGGGCACAGATACGCAGTATTTT
size: .; V: TRBV5-6; J: TRBJ1-5; D: .; CDR3: CASSFSSLSNQPQHF; DNA: TGTGCCAGCAGCTTCAGCAGTCTTAGCAATCAGCCCCAGCATTTT
size: once; V: TRBV5-5; J: TRBJ1-1; D: .; CDR3: CASSSGGWYPNTEAFF; DNA: TGTGCCAGCAGCTCGGGGGGATGGTATCCGAACACTGAAGCTTTCTTT